This paragraph reports one T cell receptor beta chain. Its antigen remains unidentified. This entry belongs to a study of OX40 agonist ivuxolimab in advanced cancers. At the level of the study: Patients were treated with intravenous ivuxolimab, dosed at 0.01 to 10 mg/kg and infused every 2 weeks. Eligibility rules accepted prior anti-PD-1, anti-PD-L1 or anti-CTLA-4 therapy, and around 44% had some. Study-wide results and caveats: On average, a greater number of expanded clones characterised CD8+ T cells relative to CD4+.

After removal of 0 bases from V and 1 base from J, the junction contained 3 bases not matched to a gene. Germline loops: CDR1 SGHDT, CDR2 YYEEEE. This CDR3 comprises 15 residues. Sampling of blood occurred at baseline, cycle 4 day 1, and cycle 7 day 1. Method: immunoSEQ multiplex PCR; TCRdb's copy keeps in-frame clones and lacks some. The table shows 94,000 or so clones, with less than 85% occurring only once. The sample here was CD4+ or CD8+ T cells sorted from blood, taken in a trial of the OX40 agonist ivuxolimab. The genes are TRBV5-6 and TRBJ2-5; 7 bases are a match to TRBD1. This clonotype was sampled from an adult with an advanced solid tumor such as melanoma, head and neck, liver or kidney cancer. This chain's CDR3 is CASSLDRGSQETQYF. The CDR3 coding sequence is TGTGCCAGCAGCTTGGACAGGGGTTCCCAAGAGACCCAGTACTTC.